The clone carrying this T cell receptor (beta chain) was counted a few times. Its cognate antigen is unknown. The record originates from a study of human T cells and chemical hapten exposure. Background on the study: For sensitization, 2% DPC was applied to an approximately 2 cm by approximately 2 cm patch of upper inner arm skin. All patients underwent weekly scalp dosing with diphenylcyclopropenone for the full roughly 24-week study. Study outcomes and limitations: PT1 expanded TCR counts correlated positively with patch test score.

TCRdb reprocessed the RACE reads via MiXCR and lists one record per CDR3 protein. The sample holds about 110,000 distinct CDR3 sequences; 12% are singletons and the top ten take 1.5% to 2%. Noted time point: pre-sensitization, week 0. Treatment specified: therapeutic diphenylcyclopropenone sensitization with weekly scalp DPC. Donation of samples came from alopecia patients who were 18 to 70 years old and suitable for DPC. Trimming removed 4 bases at V and 1 base at J, with 17 bases between. This CDR3 is 16 amino acids long. The clonotype originates from a woman aged 50 to 60 with alopecia areata. Some clones in this sample may be carry-over from other donors' samples. The material sequenced was whole blood, taken in connection with sensitization to the hapten diphenylcyclopropenone (DPC). The chain uses TRBV5-3 and TRBJ1-1; D perhaps matches TRBD1 (6 bases). TRBV5-3 is sorted into the ORF group, with uncertain function. CDR3: CARSASLQGANTEAFF. DNA for the CDR3: TGTGCCAGAAGCGCGTCCCTACAGGGTGCGAACACTGAAGCTTTCTTT.